This T cell receptor beta chain derives from a study of T cell responses to AZD1222 COVID-19 vaccine. Study details: Samples with a second dose at about 4 or about 12 weeks were pooled together.

Remarks on this clone: The target antigen is unknown.

Germline V gives CDR1 SGHVS, CDR2 FNYEAQ. V was trimmed by 5 bases and J by 3 bases, leaving 13 bases between them. The CDR3 runs 14 residues. Using immunoSEQ multiplex PCR, the repertoire was profiled, and TCRdb retains in-frame clones only, with some absent. The sample includes over 100,000 clones, 88% of them seen just once. Overall study findings and caveats: Spike as a whole was targeted by vaccine-associated CD4 TCRs, dominant at 160-218 and 743-854.

The starting material was peripheral blood, obtained on day 0 of AZD1222 vaccination. The chain combines TRBV7-6 with TRBJ2-5; possibly TRBD2 for D (5 bases). The sequence was obtained from an adult in good health. DNA of the CDR3: TGTGCCAGCAGCCCTCCCGGGGTAGAAGAGACCCAGTACTTC. Protein product: CASSPPGVEETQYF.